This is a list of T cell receptor beta chains from one sample in a study of graft-versus-host responses after intestinal transplantation. Sequenced by immunoSEQ multiplex PCR; TCRdb stores in-frame clones only, minus some. Of about 130,000 clones listed, around 90% were seen once; the top ten hold approximately 0.2%. These receptors' targets are unknown. The sequenced sample was unstimulated CD4+ T cells sorted from spleen or lymph node cells, obtained before intestinal transplant. The receptor set was obtained from a human donor who received an intestinal transplant. Both conserved end residues are part of each CDR3. D genes are given only for firm matches. Rows give clone size only sometimes, using once, few, many, or a class for an expanded clone.

J gene: TRBJ2-7
V gene: TRBV5-4
D gene: -
clone size: -
CDR3 protein: CASSPGGILRYEQYF
CDR3 DNA: TGTGCCAGCTCCCCAGGGGGGATTTTACGCTACGAGCAGTACTTC

J gene: TRBJ1-2
V gene: TRBV19
D gene: TRBD1
clone size: once
CDR3 protein: CASSIKGGQSYGYTF
CDR3 DNA: TGTGCCAGTAGTATCAAGGGGGGACAGTCTTATGGCTACACCTTC

J gene: TRBJ2-1
V gene: TRBV5-4
D gene: -
clone size: -
CDR3 protein: CASSFSNEQFF
CDR3 DNA: TGTGCCAGCAGTTTTAGTAATGAGCAGTTCTTC

J gene: TRBJ2-2
V gene: TRBV7-8
D gene: TRBD2
clone size: -
CDR3 protein: CASSLALAGDTGELFF
CDR3 DNA: TGTGCCAGCAGCTTAGCACTAGCGGGGGACACCGGGGAGCTGTTTTTT

J gene: TRBJ2-2
V gene: TRBV5-4
D gene: -
clone size: -
CDR3 protein: CASSSDPRVTGELFF
CDR3 DNA: TGTGCCAGCAGCTCGGACCCACGGGTCACCGGGGAGCTGTTTTTT

J gene: TRBJ2-7
V gene: TRBV6-5
D gene: TRBD1
clone size: -
CDR3 protein: CASSYSTGIDEQYF
CDR3 DNA: TGTGCCAGCAGTTACTCGACAGGGATCGACGAGCAGTACTTC

J gene: TRBJ2-7
V gene: TRBV7-2
D gene: TRBD1
clone size: -
CDR3 protein: CASSLKQGGEQYF
CDR3 DNA: TGTGCCAGCAGCTTGAAACAGGGGGGCGAGCAGTACTTC

J gene: TRBJ1-1
V gene: TRBV25-1
D gene: -
clone size: -
CDR3 protein: CASIPPLTGEAFF
CDR3 DNA: TGTGCCAGCATCCCGCCTCTTACAGGAGAAGCTTTCTTT

J gene: TRBJ2-3
V gene: TRBV6-5
D gene: -
clone size: -
CDR3 protein: CASSYSEAHSTDTQYF
CDR3 DNA: TGTGCCAGCAGTTACTCCGAGGCGCATAGCACAGATACGCAGTATTTT

J gene: TRBJ1-1
V gene: TRBV10-3
D gene: -
clone size: -
CDR3 protein: CAITDGGAKMNTEAFF
CDR3 DNA: TGTGCCATCACCGATGGGGGGGCGAAAATGAACACTGAAGCTTTCTTT

J gene: TRBJ1-3
V gene: TRBV19
D gene: -
clone size: -
CDR3 protein: CASSQTGNTIYF
CDR3 DNA: TGTGCCAGTAGCCAAACTGGAAACACCATATATTTT

J gene: TRBJ2-6
V gene: TRBV27
D gene: -
clone size: -
CDR3 protein: CASTPSGANVLTF
CDR3 DNA: TGTGCCAGCACTCCCTCTGGGGCCAACGTCCTGACTTTC

J gene: TRBJ2-1
V gene: TRBV5-4
D gene: TRBD2
clone size: once
CDR3 protein: CASSPGLSTNEQFF
CDR3 DNA: TGTGCCAGCAGCCCGGGACTATCAACCAATGAGCAGTTCTTC

J gene: TRBJ2-6
V gene: TRBV4-1
D gene: -
clone size: -
CDR3 protein: CASSHPGGHTSGANVLTF
CDR3 DNA: TGCGCCAGCAGCCACCCCGGGGGACATACCTCTGGGGCCAACGTCCTGACTTTC

J gene: TRBJ2-1
V gene: TRBV6-1
D gene: -
clone size: -
CDR3 protein: CASSLDTYNEQFF
CDR3 DNA: TGTGCCAGCAGCCTCGATACCTACAATGAGCAGTTCTTC

J gene: TRBJ2-1
V gene: TRBV7-3
D gene: TRBD1
clone size: once
CDR3 protein: CASSNTQGALVQFF
CDR3 DNA: TGTGCCAGCAGCAATACTCAGGGGGCCCTAGTGCAGTTCTTC